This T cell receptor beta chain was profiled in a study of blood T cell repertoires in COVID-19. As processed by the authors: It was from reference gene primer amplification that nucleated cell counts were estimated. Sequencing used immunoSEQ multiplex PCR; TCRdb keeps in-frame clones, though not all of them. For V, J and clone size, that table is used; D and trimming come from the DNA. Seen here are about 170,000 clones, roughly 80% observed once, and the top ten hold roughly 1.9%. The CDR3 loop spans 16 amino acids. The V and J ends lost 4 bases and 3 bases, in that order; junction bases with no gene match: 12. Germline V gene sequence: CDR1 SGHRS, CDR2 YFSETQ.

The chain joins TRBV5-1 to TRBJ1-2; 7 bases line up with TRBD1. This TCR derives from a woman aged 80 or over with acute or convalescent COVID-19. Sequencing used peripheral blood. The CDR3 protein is CASSPRLRTGDYGYTF. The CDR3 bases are TGCGCCAGCAGCCCGAGACTTAGGACAGGCGACTATGGCTACACCTTC.